This entry is about one T cell receptor (beta chain). No antigen is known for it. One end of the junction is discordant with germline, which a read error may explain. The CDR3, from cysteine to phenylalanine, totals 15 residues. Here the CDR3 DNA is all that survives: 45 bases in frame from base 1. The germline V gene (reference sequence) yields SSHAT for CDR1 and FNYEAQ for CDR2. This sample is part of a study of CD8+ T cells in alopecia areata (dated by TCRdb to between 2018 and 2020). Turning to the overall study: Treated patients were enrolled in an open-label pilot trial of oral tofacitinib at 5 to 10 mg twice daily for moderate-to-severe alopecia areata. Tofacitinib was administered for 6 to 18 months, and 6 months of follow-up off drug were then conducted to assess delayed response and recurrence. Disease severity in treated patients was measured with the SALT score, which quantifies the percentage of affected scalp surface area. In both human patients and the C3H/HeJ mouse model, the study applied high-throughput TCRbeta sequencing to look at T cell clonal expansion in alopecia areata. Scalp tissue and sorted CD4+ and CD8+ peripheral blood T cells from patchy and totalis/universalis alopecia areata patients and from healthy controls were covered by human TCRbeta sequencing. Biopsies were taken from tofacitinib-treated patients at baseline and at 4 and 24 weeks of treatment, and a later scalp biopsy was taken in several of the tofacitinib-treated patients. Scalp clonality was compared across normal scalp (n=4), patchy alopecia areata scalp (n=8), and alopecia totalis/universalis scalp (n=8). The RNA source kit depended on sample type: the PAXgene miRNA kit for fixed scalp, the miRNeasy kit for PBMCs, and the RNeasy kit for mouse skin. Amplification of TCRbeta CDR3 regions was done by immunoSEQ multiplex PCR using 35 Vbeta forward primers and 13 Jbeta reverse primers. What the authors observed across the whole study: Because the treated cohort was small and had only one nonresponder, larger studies are needed to examine links between baseline CD8+ expansion and response. During tofacitinib treatment, many expanded lesional clones stuck around in both scalp and blood, and this persistence may partly explain why relapse happens after treatment is stopped. Higher clonality and more expanded CD8+ clones were observed in lesional scalp than in normal scalp, particularly in alopecia totalis/universalis, a finding suggestive of antigenic drive. Resident alphabeta T cells in normal human skin are also sequenced, complicating scalp TCR repertoire analysis, unlike mouse skin dominated by gammadelta T cells. Scalp clonality and the number of expanded CD8+ clones among the top 100 scalp clones were significantly decreased by tofacitinib. TCR sequences shared between patients were less clear than in mice, possibly partly because of HLA diversity in the patient population.

The label giving this sample's time point can be read as: more than 3 weeks on oral tofacitinib. The treatment or condition label corresponds to: oral pan-JAK inhibitor, 5-10 mg twice daily. Lesional scalp punch biopsies and peripheral blood were obtained from alopecia areata patients. PBMCs were isolated by density centrifugation and stained for CD3, CD4 and CD8, and CD4+ and CD8+ T cells were sorted on a FACSAria. The library was produced with the immunoSEQ multiplex PCR assay. For TCR sequencing, RNA was extracted from every sample and reverse transcribed into cDNA to serve as template. First-strand cDNA was synthesized with SuperScript III using a 2:1 mix of oligo-dT and random hexamers. A synthetic immune receptor repertoire was used to measure amplification bias, and any remaining bias was corrected computationally. Per the authors' processing: Raw reads were preprocessed to remove errors, and CDR3 was defined according to IMGT conventions as the region from the conserved cysteine to phenylalanine. Clonality was computed by normalizing Shannon entropy by log2 of the number of productive unique TCRs and subtracting the result from 1. Scalp TCRbeta sequences were cross-referenced with sorted blood CD4 and CD8 repertoires so that the CD4 or CD8 identity of scalp clones could be inferred. TCRdb provides this immuneACCESS table in a form limited to in-frame rearrangements. Some clones are lacking; in checked studies, under half of them reflect an unresolved V gene, and why the rest are absent is not known. D and trimming come from the DNA, and the V and J calls and clone size come from that table. The sample table contains fewer than 150,000 clones; only one count was recorded for approximately 85% of them. Of the sample, around 25% is held by the ten largest clones.

This sequence was found in a human donor with alopecia areata. This chain is built from TRBV7-7 and TRBJ2-5; a confident D gene designation cannot be given. Sample: CD8+ T cells sorted from blood, taken at week 4, from a patient treated with tofacitinib. For the CDR3, the sequence is CASSPTAAEQETQYF. The sequenced DNA is TGTGCTAGCAGCCCAACTGCGGCAGAACAAGAGACCCAGTACTTC.